The subject of this entry is one TCR beta chain. What it binds is unknown. As CD8+CD4-CCR7+CD45RA+ cells, naive CD8 T cells were sorted. TCRdb reanalysed the PCR reads using MiXCR and keeps one entry per CDR3 protein. Found here are 85,000 to 90,000 distinct CDR3 sequences, under 20% of them singletons; the top ten hold around 0.88%. This sample is drawn from a study of molecular identifiers for immune sequencing clone quantification. Study background: In replicates, RNA from about 21,000 or 97,000 naive CD8 cells was divided five ways and four parts were sequenced. Study-level points and caveats: Highly expanded clones may be undercounted when identical TCR molecules share barcodes.

The length of the CDR3 is 14 residues. Looked up from germline, CDR1 is LNHDA and CDR2 is SQIVND (reference sequence). V gave up 8 bases and J gave up 3 bases, with 16 bases separating them. This clonotype was sampled from a human donor in good health. Some libraries in this study had Jurkat cell RNA spiked in. Sequencing was done on a sample of naive CD8+ T cells from blood, with Jurkat cell RNA spiked in. Documented subset: FACS-sorted CD8+CD4-CCR7+CD45RA+ naive T cells. The rearrangement uses TRBV19 and TRBJ1-2; possible D gene TRBD1, 5 bases. DNA of the CDR3: TGTGCCAGTCGGGCTGCAGGGCCCTACTATGGCTACACCTTC. This codes for CASRAAGPYYGYTF.